What follows are 24 T cell receptor beta chains derived from one specimen sequenced in a study of radiotherapy plus CTLA-4 blockade in lung cancer. Profiling relied on immunoSEQ multiplex PCR, and the TCRdb table lists in-frame clones only, not all of them. The repertoire has tens of thousands of clones, over 65% of them found once; the top ten carry 8.9%. This specimen was peripheral blood, taken from a patient treated with radiotherapy plus ipilimumab. These receptors all come from a human donor with non-small cell lung cancer who had stable disease on radiotherapy plus ipilimumab.

CDR3 in DNA: TGTGCCAGCAGCTTGACCCGGGGACTCAGCACAGATACGCAGTATTTT. Translated, it gives CASSLTRGLSTDTQYF. The chain has TRBV5-6 and TRBJ2-3; D perhaps matches TRBD2 (6 bases). The CDR3 is 16 amino acids. Germline V gives CDR1 SGHDT, CDR2 YYEEEE. V lost 1 base and J 0 bases, leaving 12 bases between the germline ends.

This chain uses TRBV11-1 with TRBJ2-3, with D maybe TRBD1 (5 bases). Germline CDR1 is SGHAT and CDR2 is FQDESV (reference sequence). The CDR3 spans 16 residues. The germline V and J ends were trimmed by 4 bases and 0 bases, with 14 bases remaining between them. As DNA, the CDR3 is TGTGCCAGCAGCTCCCCCGGTGGGGCTAGCACAGATACGCAGTATTTT. Translating gives CASSSPGGASTDTQYF.

V and J are TRBV11-2 and TRBJ1-2, with D perhaps matching TRBD1 (6 bases). Germline assignment: CDR1 SGHAT and CDR2 FQNNGV. V lost 5 bases to trimming and J lost 3 bases, with 13 bases between them. The length of the CDR3 is 14 residues. The CDR3 sequence is CASSRRQAHYGYTF. CDR3 coding DNA: TGTGCCAGCAGCCGCCGACAGGCGCACTATGGCTACACCTTC.

This clone is medium-sized by share. The chain has TRBV5-6 and TRBJ1-1; D unclear. Per the germline V gene, CDR1 is SGHDT and CDR2 is YYEEEE. Trimming cost V 3 bases and J 1 base, with 10 bases left between them. The CDR3 spans 14 residues. The CDR3 loop is CASSSPRWNTEAFF. In DNA form, the CDR3 reads TGTGCCAGCAGCTCGCCGAGATGGAACACTGAAGCTTTCTTT.

The rearrangement links TRBV6-4 to TRBJ2-1, with D maybe TRBD2 (6 bases). The CDR3 extends over 12 amino acids. Trimming removed 4 bases at V and 10 bases at J, with 11 bases between. Per the germline V gene, CDR1 is MRHNA and CDR2 is SNTAGT. In DNA, the CDR3 is TGTGCCAGCAGTGTGCTGAGCGGGGAGCAGTTCTTC. Protein product: CASSVLSGEQFF.

V is TRBV28 and J is TRBJ1-1; D perhaps matches TRBD1 (5 bases). V shed 5 bases and J shed 1 base, with 5 bases lying between them. The CDR3 consists of 12 residues. Per the germline V gene, CDR1 is MDHEN and CDR2 is SYDVKM. In DNA form, the CDR3 reads TGTGCCAGCAGTACAGGGAACACTGAAGCTTTCTTT. It codes for CASSTGNTEAFF.

This chain uses TRBV28 with TRBJ1-2; maybe TRBD1 (5 bases). The V end lost 6 bases, the J end lost 2 bases, and 13 bases lay between the germline ends. This CDR3 is built from 14 residues. Germline V CDR1 and CDR2: MDHEN, SYDVKM. Here the CDR3 DNA reads TGTGCCAGCAGCCGGGGCCCAGGGAACTATGGCTACACCTTC. Translated: CASSRGPGNYGYTF.

The rearrangement links TRBV4-1 to TRBJ2-3, with TRBD1 identical over 7 bases. The V gene end was trimmed by 1 base and the J gene end by 4 bases; junction bases not matched to a gene: 11. Germline loops: CDR1 MGHRA, CDR2 YSYEKL. This CDR3 has 17 amino acids. The CDR3 loop is CASSQVPGTARADTQYF. The CDR3 bases are TGCGCCAGCAGCCAAGTACCCGGGACAGCTAGGGCAGATACGCAGTATTTT.

The rearrangement uses TRBV7-9 and TRBJ1-2; no definite D call. The CDR3 has 13 amino acids. V dropped 5 bases and J dropped 4 bases, with 11 bases sitting between them. Germline assignment: CDR1 SEHNR and CDR2 FQNEAQ (reference sequence). The CDR3 DNA reads as TGTGCCAGCAGCCCGGTGAGCCCCTATGGCTACACCTTC. Translation gives CASSPVSPYGYTF.

This chain joins TRBV6-5 and TRBJ2-1; a weak D match, TRBD1 (6 bases). With 2 bases removed from V and 4 bases from J, the gap between germline ends came to 12 bases. The CDR3 length is 15 residues. Looked up from germline, CDR1 is MNHEY and CDR2 is SVGAGI. The CDR3 loop reads CASSYLDRSYNEQFF. CDR3 bases: TGTGCCAGCAGTTACCTCGACAGGTCTTACAATGAGCAGTTCTTC.

The rearrangement links TRBV11-2 to TRBJ1-1, with a tentative D call TRBD1 (5 bases). Trimming cost V 1 base and J 0 bases, with 12 bases left between them. Germline-derived CDR1 and CDR2 are SGHAT and FQNNGV. This CDR3 spans 16 amino acids. For the CDR3, the DNA is TGTGCCAGCAGCTTAGGAAACAGGTGGATGAACACTGAAGCTTTCTTT. This encodes CASSLGNRWMNTEAFF.

The J gene is TRBJ1-1, the V gene TRBV6-5; D is possibly TRBD1 (5 bases). CDR1 is MNHEY, CDR2 SVGAGI, per germline. The V gene lost 4 bases and the J gene lost 6 bases, with 12 bases spanning the gap. There are 13 residues in the CDR3. The CDR3 DNA follows: TGTGCCAGCAGTTCCAGACAGATTCCTGAAGCTTTCTTT. It is translated as CASSSRQIPEAFF.

In this sample, this clone turned up a few times. V is TRBV6-6 and J is TRBJ1-1; D possibly corresponds to TRBD1 (6 bases). The CDR3 loop spans 15 amino acids. The V and J ends lost 2 bases and 2 bases respectively, with 12 bases between them. In germline, CDR1 is MNHNY, CDR2 SVGAGI (reference sequence). The CDR3 nucleotides are TGTGCCAGCAGTTACGCGACAGGTAAAAACACTGAAGCTTTCTTT. It yields the protein CASSYATGKNTEAFF.

The rearrangement links TRBV10-3 to TRBJ2-3, with 7 bases fitting TRBD1. The ends lost 8 bases at V and 6 bases at J; junction bases unmatched: 11. Germline V gives CDR1 ENHRY, CDR2 SYGVKD. The CDR3 is 14 amino acids. The CDR3 nucleotides read TGTGCCATCGTTGGGGACAGAGTCGCGGATACGCAGTATTTT. Protein product: CAIVGDRVADTQYF.

V usage is TRBV6-5 and J usage is TRBJ2-1, with TRBD1 matching over 7 bases. V was pared by 1 base and J by 6 bases, with 6 bases of the junction left unmatched. Germline V gene lookup returns CDR1 MNHEY and CDR2 SVGAGI. The CDR3 is made up of 15 amino acids. CDR3 DNA: TGTGCCAGCAGTTACTGGACAGGCGGCGGCAATGAGCAGTTCTTC. Protein sequence: CASSYWTGGGNEQFF.

The chain uses TRBV6-6 and TRBJ1-1, with TRBD1 as a possible D gene (5 bases). The CDR3 extends over 13 amino acids. Germline CDR1 is MNHNY and CDR2 is SVGAGI (reference sequence). V was shortened by 4 bases and J by 6 bases, with 12 bases between the two germline ends. DNA of the CDR3: TGTGCCAGCAGTTCCAGACAGATTCCTGAAGCTTTCTTT. Its translation is CASSSRQIPEAFF.

This rearrangement joins TRBV28 to TRBJ2-1; D may be TRBD1 or TRBD2 (5 bases each). Trimming pared 5 bases from V and 0 bases from J, leaving 14 bases between. The V gene's germline CDR1 is MDHEN and CDR2 SYDVKM. This CDR3 has 16 amino acids. CDR3 residues: CASSTSGTGSYNEQFF. CDR3 in DNA: TGTGCCAGCAGTACCTCGGGGACCGGCTCCTACAATGAGCAGTTCTTC.

This clone was seen a few times. The J gene is TRBJ1-3, the V gene TRBV6-7; no firm D call. TRBV6-7 qualifies as an ORF whose function is uncertain. There are 13 residues in the CDR3. Trimming shortened V by 7 bases and J by 6 bases, and 13 bases separated the two germline ends. CDR3 sequence reads: CASIFVCANTIYF. The CDR3 coding sequence is TGTGCCAGCATCTTCGTCTGTGCAAACACCATATATTTT.

The chain recombines TRBV29-1 with TRBJ1-2; 8 nucleotides align to TRBD1. This CDR3 has 11 residues. Germline loops: CDR1 SQVTM, CDR2 ANQGSEA. The V gene end was trimmed by 7 bases and the J gene end by 5 bases; junction bases not matched to a gene: 3. The CDR3 coding sequence is TGCAGCGCCGACAGGGGATATGGCTACACCTTC. It encodes CSADRGYGYTF.

The chain carries TRBV5-1 and TRBJ2-7, with D possibly matching TRBD1 (5 bases). The CDR3 runs 13 residues. The germline V gene has CDR1 SGHRS and CDR2 YFSETQ. Trimming took off 0 bases at V and 7 bases at J, with 11 bases between the two ends. The CDR3 region has the DNA TGCGCCAGCAGCTTGGAAGGGGCGCGTGAGCAGTACGTC. Protein sequence: CASSLEGAREQYV.

This clone has just a few counts. This rearrangement joins TRBV9 to TRBJ2-1; no clear D gene. V was trimmed by 4 bases and J by 7 bases, leaving 15 bases between them. CDR3 length equals 14 residues. Per the germline V gene, CDR1 is SGDLS and CDR2 is YYNGEE. The CDR3 DNA sequence: TGTGCCAGCAGCCCCCGGATAAAGAAGAATGAGCAGTTCTTC. It specifies CASSPRIKKNEQFF.

This clone was recorded only once. The chain joins TRBV6-5 to TRBJ1-1; D possibly corresponds to TRBD1 (5 bases). CDR1 and CDR2 from the germline V gene are MNHEY and SVGAGI. Trimming left V 8 bases short and J 7 bases short, with 20 bases between. This CDR3 has 14 amino acids. CDR3 sequence reads: CASAHERGRFEAFF. CDR3 DNA sequence: TGTGCCAGCGCCCACGAAAGGGGCAGGTTTGAAGCTTTCTTT.

This chain links TRBV29-1 with TRBJ2-3; TRBD2 agrees at 9 bases. The CDR3 spans 13 residues. Germline V gene lookup returns CDR1 SQVTM and CDR2 ANQGSEA. Losses at the gene ends were 4 bases for V and 2 bases for J; bases not matched to a gene: 1. This CDR3 is CSVGLAVTDTQYF. For the CDR3, the DNA is TGCAGCGTTGGACTAGCGGTCACAGATACGCAGTATTTT.

The rearrangement uses TRBV5-1 and TRBJ2-3; 12 positions match TRBD1. CDR1 is SGHRS, CDR2 YFSETQ, per germline. The CDR3 sequence is 16 residues long. V shed 4 bases, J shed 3 bases, and the junction held 6 bases outside the gene matches. The CDR3 region has the DNA TGCGCCAGCAGCGCTGGGGGACAGGGGGCAACAGATACGCAGTATTTT. Translation: CASSAGGQGATDTQYF.